This T cell receptor beta chain was observed in a study of cytomegalovirus exposure and HLA in healthy donors. Study-level findings and limits: Presence/absence analyses assumed roughly uniform sequencing depth across donors. An analysis done earlier found most TCR beta V segments productive about 90% or about 30% of the time. CMV serostatus stood as the only immune exposure information on hand.

Both 60 Vbeta primers and 13 Jbeta primers went into the PCR. Sequencing used immunoSEQ multiplex PCR; TCRdb keeps in-frame clones, though not all of them. The data show roughly 190,000 clones, approximately 78% seen once. Of note for this clone: What it recognizes is unknown.

The TCR was taken from a woman aged 18-29 years in good health and CMV-seronegative. The sample was PBMCs.

The CDR3 region is CASSADPSGTKNIQYF. CDR3 bases: TGCGCCAGCAGCGCGGACCCCAGCGGAACCAAAAACATTCAGTACTTC. The rearrangement uses TRBV5-1 and TRBJ2-4, with a tentative D call TRBD2 (5 bases). Trimming shortened V by 4 bases and J by 2 bases, and 16 bases separated the two germline ends. The CDR3 is made up of 16 amino acids. Germline V gene sequence: CDR1 SGHRS, CDR2 YFSETQ. Combining the CDR3 with reference TRBV5-1 and TRBJ2-4 gives the whole variable domain KAGVTQTPRYLIKTRGQQVTLSCSPISGHRSVSWYQQTPGQGLQFLFEYFSETQRNKGNFPGRFSGRQFSNSRSEMNVSTLELGDSALYLCASSADPSGTKNIQYFGAGTRLSVL.